This TCR beta chain derives from a study of blood T cell repertoires in COVID-19. In the study overall: Acute-phase and convalescent COVID-19 samples originated in the United States, Italy and Spain. T cells, B-cell-depleted T cells, or PBMCs provided the cDNA or gDNA that served as material.

All recovered Cohort 3 donors got two negative PCRs, got clearance, or saw symptom resolution. Methods used by the authors: Nucleated cell number was recorded as an estimate derived from reference gene primer amplification. Libraries were prepared by immunoSEQ multiplex PCR; TCRdb keeps only in-frame clonotypes and omits some of them. D and trimming were read from the DNA, whereas the V and J calls and clone size are those reported in that table. The sample records fewer than 350,000 clones, 75% to 90% being singletons. Germline loops: CDR1 SGHTA, CDR2 FQGNSA. CDR3 size: 12 residues. The V gene end was trimmed by 5 bases and the J gene end by 13 bases; junction bases not matched to a gene: 7.

Sequences were obtained from PBMCs or T cells enriched from blood (not recorded which). This clonotype was sampled from a woman between 40 and 55 years old who had recovered from COVID-19. The chain couples TRBV7-2 to TRBJ2-7, with TRBD2 matching over 11 bases. The CDR3 loop is CASSQLAGDRYF. The CDR3 bases are TGTGCCAGCAGCCAACTAGCGGGGGACCGCTACTTC. Complete variable domain (other parts from reference TRBV7-2 and TRBJ2-7): GAGVSQSPSNKVTEKGKDVELRCDPISGHTALYWYRQSLGQGLEFLIYFQGNSAPDKSGLPSDRFSAERTGGSVSTLTIQRTQQEDSAVYLCASSQLAGDRYFGPGTRLTVT.